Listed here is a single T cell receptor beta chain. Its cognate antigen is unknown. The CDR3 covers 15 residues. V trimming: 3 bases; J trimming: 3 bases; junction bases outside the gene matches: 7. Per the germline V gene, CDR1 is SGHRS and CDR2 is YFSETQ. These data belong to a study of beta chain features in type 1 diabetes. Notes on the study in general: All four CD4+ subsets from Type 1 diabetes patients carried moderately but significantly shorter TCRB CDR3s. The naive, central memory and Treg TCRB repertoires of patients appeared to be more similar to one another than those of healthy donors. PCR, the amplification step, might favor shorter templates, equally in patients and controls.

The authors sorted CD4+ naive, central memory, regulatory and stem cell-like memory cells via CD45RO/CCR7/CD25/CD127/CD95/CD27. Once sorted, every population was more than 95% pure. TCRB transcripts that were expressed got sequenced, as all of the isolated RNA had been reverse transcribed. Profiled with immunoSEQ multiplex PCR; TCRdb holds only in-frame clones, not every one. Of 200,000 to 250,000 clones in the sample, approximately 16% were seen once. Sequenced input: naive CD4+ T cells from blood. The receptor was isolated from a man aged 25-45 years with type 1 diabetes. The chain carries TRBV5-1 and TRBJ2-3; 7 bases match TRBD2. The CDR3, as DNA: TGCGCCAGCAGCTCGGGGACTACCTCAACAGATACGCAGTATTTT. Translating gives CASSSGTTSTDTQYF.